The sample holds a few counts of the clone carrying this T cell receptor (beta chain). The antigen remains unidentified. The source of the sample is a study of CD8 T cells in ankylosing spondylitis. TCRdb re-derived calls from the 5' RACE reads in MiXCR, one entry per CDR3 protein. The table has 230,000 or so distinct CDR3 sequences, under 20% seen once. Points from the study as a whole: Past studies reported some motif variants in reactive arthritis synovial fluid and blood. About 8 highly homologous variants made up a TCR beta motif that seemed to typify ankylosing spondylitis blood. Disease-associated clonotypes exhibited CD8+ identity and were relatively infrequent in peripheral blood. Within matched ankylosing spondylitis synovial fluid, disease-linked clones were reportedly significantly enriched.

The CDR3 has 19 residues. CDR1 and CDR2 from the germline V gene are MNHNS and SASEGT. V was clipped by 1 base and J by 3 bases; unmatched bases: 12. The V and J genes are TRBV6-1 and TRBJ2-1; TRBD2 matches 10 bases. The TCR comes from a male donor with ankylosing spondylitis or in good health (not recorded which). The specimen was blood, either unsorted or a sorted T cell fraction (not recorded which). CDR3 sequence: CASSEVRTSGAQYYNEQFF. As DNA, the CDR3 is TGTGCCAGCAGTGAAGTCCGGACTAGCGGAGCACAGTACTACAATGAGCAGTTCTTC.